This entry features one T cell receptor beta chain sequence. The antigen is not known. The CDR3 runs to 13 residues. Germline V CDR1 and CDR2: SQVTM, ANQGSEA. V was pared by 8 bases and J by 5 bases, with 16 bases between. The time point is: week 11, during vaccination. The study gave 300 ug of mutant IDH1 20-mer peptide per vaccine dose, with topical imiquimod. These data belong to a study of a mutant IDH1 vaccine in newly diagnosed glioma. Method: immunoSEQ multiplex PCR; TCRdb's copy keeps in-frame clones and lacks some. The sample has roughly 110,000 clones, roughly nine tenths seen once. The chain combines TRBV29-1 with TRBJ2-1; maybe TRBD2 (6 bases). This specimen consisted of PBMCs, obtained from a glioma patient whose treatment included an IDH1 peptide vaccine. The TCR comes from a woman between 45 and 65 years old with glioma. As DNA, the CDR3 is TGCAGCTCCCCCTCGGGGGTTCACAATGAGCAGTTCTTC. This codes for CSSPSGVHNEQFF.